Presented here are 28 T cell receptor beta chains from one specimen sequenced in a study of T cell responses to AZD1222 COVID-19 vaccine. The table came from immunoSEQ multiplex PCR; TCRdb's copy has only in-frame clones and leaves some out. The sample has approximately 110,000 clones; around 83% are singletons. The sequencing here drew on peripheral blood, taken 28 days after the second AZD1222 dose. These receptors came from an adult who received the AZD1222 COVID-19 vaccine.

This chain connects TRBV29-1 to TRBJ1-1, with D tentatively TRBD1 (5 bases). Per germline, CDR1 SQVTM and CDR2 ANQGSEA. V lost 8 bases to trimming and J lost 7 bases, with 17 bases between them. This CDR3 spans 12 amino acids. CDR3 sequence: CSSLDIPNEAFF. Written as DNA, the CDR3 is TGCAGCTCCCTGGACATACCCAATGAAGCTTTCTTT.

The count of this clone is one. This sequence joins TRBV29-1 and TRBJ2-5; 9 nucleotides match TRBD2. Per the germline V gene, CDR1 is SQVTM and CDR2 is ANQGSEA. The CDR3 extends over 16 amino acids. With 8 bases clipped from V and 8 bases from J, the junction kept 21 bases outside the gene matches. CDR3 protein: CSLRKGVWRGGETQYF. The CDR3 DNA reads as TGCAGCCTCCGAAAAGGCGTCTGGCGGGGGGGCGAAACCCAGTACTTC.

This chain uses TRBV7-9 with TRBJ2-5, with 7 bases identical to TRBD2. From germline, CDR1 is SEHNR and CDR2 FQNEAQ (reference sequence). Trimming at V came to 3 bases and at J to 2 bases, leaving 6 bases not matched to a gene. This CDR3 has 15 residues. CDR3 sequence (DNA): TGTGCCAGCAGCTTGGGGGGGGGAGCACAAGAGACCCAGTACTTC. It encodes CASSLGGGAQETQYF.

The chain employs TRBV5-4 and TRBJ1-1; the D gene is possibly TRBD1 (5 bases). V was shortened by 1 base and J by 7 bases, with 11 bases between the two germline ends. The germline gives CDR1 SGHNT, CDR2 YYREEE (reference sequence). This CDR3 region has 13 residues. The CDR3 reads CASSLKAGNEAFF. The CDR3 bases are TGTGCCAGCAGCTTGAAGGCAGGGAATGAAGCTTTCTTT. The full variable domain, its missing parts supplied by reference TRBV5-4 and TRBJ1-1, is ETGVTQSPTHLIKTRGQQVTLRCSSQSGHNTVSWYQQALGQGPQFIFQYYREEENGRGNFPPRFSGLQFPNYSSELNVNALELDDSALYLCASSLKAGNEAFFGQGTRLTVV.

This clone has only one observation. The chain is built from TRBV2 and TRBJ2-5, with 15 bases identical to TRBD2. Unmatched junction bases numbered 12, after V lost 11 bases and J lost 5 bases. Looked up from germline, CDR1 is SNHLY and CDR2 is FYNNEI. This CDR3 contains 16 residues. CDR3 sequence: CAGKQGLAGGRETQYF. Here the CDR3 DNA reads TGTGCCGGAAAGCAGGGACTAGCGGGGGGACGGGAGACCCAGTACTTC. Looking up the rest from reference TRBV2 and TRBJ2-5 gives the full variable domain: EPEVTQTPSHQVTQMGQEVILRCVPISNHLYFYWYRQILGQKVEFLVSFYNNEISEKSEIFDDQFSVERPDGSNFTLKIRSTKLEDSAMYFCAGKQGLAGGRETQYFGPGTRLLVL.

The V and J genes are TRBV15 and TRBJ2-1; D not resolved. V shed 5 bases and J shed 4 bases, with 21 bases lying between them. Germline loops: CDR1 LNHNV, CDR2 YYDKDF (reference sequence). The CDR3 runs 17 residues. CDR3 nucleotides: TGTGCCACCAGCGACCATGTCGGGCCCGATATGTACAATGAGCAGTTCTTC. Its protein product is CATSDHVGPDMYNEQFF.

V is TRBV7-2 and J is TRBJ1-5; D gene ambiguous. Germline values: CDR1 SGHTA, CDR2 FQGNSA. The CDR3 is 13 amino acids. With 5 bases removed from V and 2 bases from J, the gap between germline ends came to 7 bases. The CDR3 DNA follows: TGTGCCAGCAGCAATCAGGGCAATCAGCCCCAGCATTTT. Protein: CASSNQGNQPQHF.

This chain uses TRBV5-4 with TRBJ2-7; D possibly matches TRBD1 or TRBD2 (5 bases each). With 4 bases removed from V and 3 bases from J, the gap between germline ends came to 14 bases. There are 14 residues in the CDR3. The V gene's germline CDR1 is SGHNT and CDR2 YYREEE (reference sequence). The CDR3 is CASSPGSGYYEQYF. Written as DNA, the CDR3 is TGTGCCAGCAGCCCAGGGTCGGGATACTACGAGCAGTACTTC.

This chain links TRBV7-8 with TRBJ1-6; 7 nucleotides match TRBD1. J was trimmed by 10 bases and V by 4 bases; bases with no gene match: 13. The CDR3 extends over 16 amino acids. Per the germline V gene, CDR1 is SGHVS and CDR2 is FQNEAQ. CDR3 sequence: CASSSPSPPRGSPLHF. In DNA, the CDR3 is TGTGCCAGCAGCTCCCCAAGCCCACCCAGGGGGTCACCCCTCCACTTT.

The chain combines TRBV29-1 with TRBJ1-2; 10 nucleotides agree with TRBD1. J gave up 7 bases and V 4 bases, and 9 bases lay outside the gene matches. Germline V gene sequence: CDR1 SQVTM, CDR2 ANQGSEA. The CDR3 runs 14 residues. CDR3 sequence reads: CSVAKLGTGAGYTF. In DNA, the CDR3 is TGCAGCGTTGCAAAGCTCGGGACAGGGGCTGGCTACACCTTC. Full variable domain (remainder filled in from reference TRBV29-1 and TRBJ1-2): SAVISQKPSRDICQRGTSLTIQCQVDSQVTMMFWYRQQPGQSLTLIATANQGSEATYESGFVIDKFPISRPNLTFSTLTVSNMSPEDSSIYLCSVAKLGTGAGYTFGSGTRLTVV.

CDR3 coding DNA: TGTGCCAGCAGCGGTTCACAGGGTCCTTATTCACCCCTCCACTTT. This gives the protein CASSGSQGPYSPLHF. V and J are TRBV5-6 and TRBJ1-6; D possibly corresponds to TRBD1 (6 bases). CDR1 and CDR2 (germline): SGHDT, YYEEEE. This CDR3 spans 15 amino acids. Trimming took 4 bases from V and 8 from J, leaving 16 bases between them.

This sequence joins TRBV4-1 and TRBJ1-4; 7 positions match TRBD1. The CDR3 extends over 15 amino acids. Trimming took 2 bases from V and 7 from J; bases not matched to a gene: 7. The germline gives CDR1 MGHRA, CDR2 YSYEKL. CDR3 DNA: TGCGCCAGCAGCCAAACAGGGGTAATTGGTGAAAAACTGTTTTTT. This codes for CASSQTGVIGEKLFF.

In the case of this clone: The same CDR3 arises from other DNA sequences in this sample as well. V and J are TRBV12-3 or TRBV12-4 and TRBJ1-2; D may be TRBD1 (5 bases). V was pared by 5 bases and J by 2 bases, with 6 bases between. The CDR3 sequence is 12 residues long. The CDR3 reads CASSQGNYGYTF. The CDR3 DNA is TGTGCCAGCAGTCAGGGAAACTATGGCTACACCTTC.

This chain connects TRBV12-3 or TRBV12-4 to TRBJ2-7; D remains ambiguous. The CDR3 totals 11 residues. Deletions cut 5 bases from V and 3 bases from J, with 5 bases between. The CDR3 reads CASSPNYEQYF. The CDR3 DNA sequence: TGTGCCAGCAGTCCTAACTACGAGCAGTACTTC.

The chain couples TRBV7-6 to TRBJ1-4; the D is unclear. The length of the CDR3 is 16 residues. CDR1 is SGHVS and CDR2 is FNYEAQ in the germline V gene. V lost 5 bases and J lost 8, with 21 bases in between. Written as DNA, the CDR3 is TGTGCCAGCAGCCCCAAGTATCGGATAGGCGGCGAAAAACTGTTTTTT. Its translation: CASSPKYRIGGEKLFF.

The chain uses TRBV6-2 or TRBV6-3 and TRBJ2-7; possibly TRBD1 or TRBD2 for D (6 bases each). Germline V gene sequence: CDR1 MNHEY, CDR2 SVGEGT. The germline V and J ends were trimmed by 6 bases and 2 bases, with 14 bases remaining between them. The CDR3 has 14 amino acids. The CDR3, as DNA: TGTGCCAGCAGCCGCCGAGGGGGGACCTACGAGCAGTACTTC. Translated, it gives CASSRRGGTYEQYF.

This rearrangement joins TRBV19 to TRBJ2-1, with 8 bases lining up with TRBD1. The ends lost 4 bases at V and 5 bases at J; junction bases unmatched: 16. Germline lookup yields CDR1 LNHDA and CDR2 SQIVND (reference sequence). The CDR3 totals 18 residues. DNA of the CDR3: TGTGCCAGTAGTAAAACCGGGACAGGCAAGAGGGGAGACAATGAGCAGTTCTTC. Its protein product is CASSKTGTGKRGDNEQFF.

The CDR3 DNA sequence: TGTGCCACCAGTGACGCCGGGGACAATGAGCAGTTCTTC. Its translation is CATSDAGDNEQFF. J is TRBJ2-1 and V is TRBV24-1, with D possibly matching TRBD2 (5 bases). In germline, CDR1 is KGHDR, CDR2 SFDVKD. The length of the CDR3 is 13 residues. V was pared by 4 bases and J by 5 bases, with 8 bases between.

CDR3 in amino acids: CASSVAGEGGYTF. In nucleotides, the CDR3 is TGTGCCAGCAGCGTAGCAGGGGAGGGAGGCTACACCTTC. The rearrangement links TRBV9 to TRBJ1-2, with D maybe TRBD1 (6 bases). The CDR3 is 13 residues long. Germline-derived CDR1 and CDR2 are SGDLS and YYNGEE. The V gene lost 0 bases and the J gene lost 8 bases, with 11 bases spanning the gap.

The chain has TRBV7-2 and TRBJ2-2; D ambiguous. This CDR3 contains 18 residues. The germline V gene encodes CDR1 SGHTA and CDR2 FQGNSA. Deletions cut 0 bases from V and 2 bases from J, with 16 bases between. CDR3 sequence reads: CASSLASRLPKNTGELFF. The CDR3 nucleotides are TGTGCCAGCAGCTTAGCATCGAGGCTACCGAAAAACACCGGGGAGCTGTTTTTT.

The rearrangement joins TRBV6-2 or TRBV6-3 to TRBJ2-1, with 7 bases aligning to TRBD1. Germline-derived CDR1 and CDR2 are MNHEY and SVGEGT. V shed 5 bases and J 0 bases; nucleotides not matched to a gene: 7. The CDR3 loop spans 16 amino acids. The CDR3 protein is CASSRTGAASYNEQFF. In DNA form, the CDR3 reads TGTGCCAGCAGTCGGACAGGAGCCGCCTCCTACAATGAGCAGTTCTTC.

The V gene is TRBV19, the J gene TRBJ2-1; D not certain. V was clipped by 7 bases and J by 9 bases, with 16 bases between them. The CDR3 has 13 residues. Germline V gives CDR1 LNHDA, CDR2 SQIVND (reference sequence). The CDR3 coding sequence is TGTGCCAGTAAGGCCGGTTACGCGGTTGAGCAGTTCTTC. Translating it yields CASKAGYAVEQFF.

The rearrangement uses TRBV7-9 and TRBJ2-1; the D gene could be TRBD1 or TRBD2 (7 bases each). Trimming left V 5 bases short and J 7 bases short, with 24 bases between. Germline CDR1 is SEHNR and CDR2 is FQNEAQ (reference sequence). The CDR3 is 17 amino acids. CDR3 sequence (DNA): TGTGCCAGCAGCCCTGTCCCGACAGGGAGGGTCGGAAATGAGCAGTTCTTC. It encodes CASSPVPTGRVGNEQFF.

The V call is TRBV4-1, the J call TRBJ1-1; no reliable D call. CDR3 length: 14 residues. The germline V gene encodes CDR1 MGHRA and CDR2 YSYEKL. Deletions cut 4 bases from V and 0 bases from J, with 9 bases between. CDR3 sequence reads: CASSRGPLNTEAFF. CDR3 nucleotides: TGCGCCAGCAGCCGAGGGCCACTGAACACTGAAGCTTTCTTT.

The V call is TRBV11-2, the J call TRBJ1-2; 8 bases match TRBD1. CDR1 is SGHAT and CDR2 is FQNNGV in the germline V gene. J lost 8 bases, V lost 5 bases, and 10 bases had no gene match. The CDR3 loop spans 14 amino acids. The CDR3 here is CASSQLRGRGGYTF. CDR3 DNA sequence: TGTGCCAGCAGCCAACTCAGGGGGCGAGGAGGCTACACCTTC.

The chain recombines TRBV3-1 (or the pseudogene TRBV3-2) with TRBJ2-5; perhaps TRBD1 as D (6 bases). The CDR3 extends over 15 amino acids. Per germline, CDR1 LGHDT and CDR2 YNNKEL (reference sequence). Trimming left V 3 bases short and J 7 bases short, with 18 bases between. The CDR3 region has the DNA TGTGCCAGCAGCCAGGAAGGGGGATTAGGAGGGACCCAGTACTTC. It is translated as CASSQEGGLGGTQYF.

The genes are TRBV3-1 (or the pseudogene TRBV3-2) and TRBJ1-4; D is perhaps TRBD1 (6 bases). The CDR3 consists of 15 residues. Germline loops: CDR1 LGHDT, CDR2 YNNKEL (reference sequence). V was shortened by 4 bases and J by 5 bases, with 14 bases between the two germline ends. CDR3 in DNA: TGTGCCAGCAGCCTTGACAGGACAGCGAATGAAAAACTGTTTTTT. Residues: CASSLDRTANEKLFF.

J is TRBJ1-2 and V is TRBV25-1; TRBD1 might be the D (6 bases). Germline V lookup: CDR1 MGHDK, CDR2 SYGVNS. The CDR3 contains 13 residues. V gave up 8 bases and J gave up 6 bases, with 16 bases separating them. The CDR3 DNA sequence: TGTGCCAGCCGACAAGGACAGAAGAATGGCTACACCTTC. It encodes CASRQGQKNGYTF.